The 15 T cell receptor beta chains reported below all come from one sample, sequenced in a study of cytomegalovirus exposure and HLA in healthy donors. PCR primers comprised 60 Vbeta and 13 Jbeta primers. Clones were read by immunoSEQ multiplex PCR, and TCRdb kept only the in-frame ones, dropping some. The sample includes approximately 140,000 clones, around 80% of them seen just once. Sequencing was performed on PBMCs. The receptor source for this set is a man in his forties in good health and CMV-seronegative.

V is TRBV5-4 and J is TRBJ2-7; D perhaps matches TRBD2 (5 bases). V lost 2 bases and J lost 1, with 10 bases in between. The CDR3 spans 14 residues. Germline assignment: CDR1 SGHNT and CDR2 YYREEE (reference sequence). CDR3 residues: CASSLIGESYEQYF. CDR3 coding DNA: TGTGCCAGCAGCTTAATCGGGGAGTCCTACGAGCAGTACTTC. The complete variable domain, with remaining parts taken from reference TRBV5-4 and TRBJ2-7, reads ETGVTQSPTHLIKTRGQQVTLRCSSQSGHNTVSWYQQALGQGPQFIFQYYREEENGRGNFPPRFSGLQFPNYSSELNVNALELDDSALYLCASSLIGESYEQYFGPGTRLTVT.

This chain links TRBV11-2 with TRBJ2-3; 9 bases line up with TRBD2. Germline V gene sequence: CDR1 SGHAT, CDR2 FQNNGV. The CDR3 sequence is 17 residues long. With V trimmed by 5 bases and J by 5 bases, 14 bases remained unmatched. DNA of the CDR3: TGTGCCAGCAGCCTCGGTGGGGCGGGGGGGCTGTTAGATACGCAGTATTTT. As protein: CASSLGGAGGLLDTQYF. Supplemented by reference TRBV11-2 and TRBJ2-3, the full variable domain reads EAGVAQSPRYKIIEKRQSVAFWCNPISGHATLYWYQQILGQGPKLLIQFQNNGVVDDSQLPKDRFSAERLKGVDSTLKIQPAKLEDSAVYLCASSLGGAGGLLDTQYFGPGTRLTVL.

This clone appeared a few times. The chain uses TRBV25-1 and TRBJ1-6; 10 bases are shared with TRBD1. This CDR3 has 16 amino acids. V was clipped by 4 bases and J by 7 bases; unmatched bases: 7. Germline V lookup: CDR1 MGHDK, CDR2 SYGVNS. The CDR3 bases are TGTGCCAGCAGTGTCGACAGGGGGCGGACGAATTCACCCCTCCACTTT. Its protein is CASSVDRGRTNSPLHF.

CDR3 protein: CSVEGTGDTGELFF. The CDR3 region has the DNA TGCAGCGTTGAGGGTACAGGGGACACCGGGGAGCTGTTTTTT. V gene TRBV29-1 combines with J gene TRBJ2-2; 7 nucleotides match TRBD1. The CDR3 has 14 residues. The germline V gene encodes CDR1 SQVTM and CDR2 ANQGSEA. V gave up 3 bases and J gave up 3 bases; unmatched junction bases: 4.

This clone showed up just a few times. The chain has TRBV6-1 and TRBJ1-2, with D unresolved. This CDR3 has 14 amino acids. Germline assignment: CDR1 MNHNS and CDR2 SASEGT. CDR3 sequence reads: CALSEGFPLGGYTF. CDR3 in DNA: TGTGCACTAAGCGAGGGCTTCCCCCTAGGTGGCTACACCTTC.

The gene calls are TRBV4-2 and TRBJ2-3; 10 positions match TRBD2. The germline V gene has CDR1 LGHNA and CDR2 YNFKEQ. Unmatched junction bases numbered 4, after V lost 1 base and J lost 3 bases. CDR3 length: 16 residues. CDR3 in DNA: TGTGCCAGCAGCCAAGGGAGCGGGGGGGCAACAGATACGCAGTATTTT. Encoded protein: CASSQGSGGATDTQYF.

About this clone: Other DNA sequences within the sample encode an identical CDR3. The chain uses TRBV5-5 and TRBJ2-1; 16 positions agree with TRBD2. V was clipped by 3 bases and J by 10 bases; unmatched bases: 10. The length of the CDR3 is 17 residues. CDR1 and CDR2 (germline): SGHKS, YYEKEE (reference sequence). The CDR3 here is CASSWGLAGGSLGEQFF. The CDR3 bases are TGTGCCAGCAGCTGGGGACTAGCGGGGGGGTCTCTTGGGGAGCAGTTCTTC.

The genes are TRBV28 and TRBJ2-1; a possible D gene is TRBD2 (6 bases). The germline gives CDR1 MDHEN, CDR2 SYDVKM. Between the trimmed V and J ends, which lost 5 bases and 10 bases, there was a span of 18 bases. The CDR3 runs to 14 residues. CDR3 DNA: TGTGCCAGCAGTCTCTTGTCTAGTGGGAGGGAGCAGTTCTTC. Protein: CASSLLSSGREQFF.

This rearrangement joins TRBV28 to TRBJ1-4; 7 bases are shared with TRBD1. The CDR3 is 15 residues long. The V segment lost 4 bases and the J segment 5 bases; nucleotides outside the gene matches: 7. The germline V gene has CDR1 MDHEN and CDR2 SYDVKM. CDR3 nucleotides: TGTGCCAGCAGTTCCCAACAGGGGTGGAATGAAAAACTGTTTTTT. Residues: CASSSQQGWNEKLFF.

The chain uses TRBV10-2 and TRBJ1-5; 7 bases align to TRBD1. J was trimmed by 6 bases and V by 2 bases; bases with no gene match: 4. Germline V gives CDR1 WSHSY, CDR2 SAAADI. The CDR3 covers 14 residues. CDR3 sequence (DNA): TGCGCCAGCAGTGAGGACAGGGATGTTCAGCCCCAGCATTTT. It is translated as CASSEDRDVQPQHF.

Points on this clone: The same CDR3 can be traced to other DNA sequences in this sample. The V gene is TRBV30, the J gene TRBJ2-3; 7 bases map to TRBD2. CDR1 and CDR2 from the germline V gene are GTSNPN and SVGIG (reference sequence). The CDR3 loop spans 14 amino acids. Trimming took 0 bases from V and 3 from J; bases not matched to a gene: 3. CDR3 nucleotides: TGTGCCTGGAGTGTGGGCGGGAGTACAGATACGCAGTATTTT. It codes for CAWSVGGSTDTQYF.

The chain recombines TRBV29-1 with TRBJ1-1, with D unresolved. CDR1 and CDR2 from the germline V gene are SQVTM and ANQGSEA. This CDR3 has 11 residues. Trimming removed 5 bases at V and 2 bases at J, with 6 bases between. The CDR3 bases are TGCAGCGTTCTCGTTAACACTGAAGCTTTCTTT. It encodes CSVLVNTEAFF.

The V gene is TRBV5-1, the J gene TRBJ1-4, with 11 bases lining up with TRBD1. Germline V lookup: CDR1 SGHRS, CDR2 YFSETQ. The junction had 3 bases not matched to a gene; V was cut back by 0 bases and J by 2 bases. The CDR3 consists of 17 residues. CDR3 region: CASSLAGTGGTNEKLFF. In DNA form, the CDR3 reads TGCGCCAGCAGCTTGGCCGGGACAGGGGGGACTAATGAAAAACTGTTTTTT.

V usage is TRBV19 and J usage is TRBJ2-1, with 9 bases lining up with TRBD2. The germline gives CDR1 LNHDA, CDR2 SQIVND (reference sequence). The CDR3 length is 19 residues. Trimming cost V 2 bases and J 8 bases; bases outside gene matches: 19. In DNA form, the CDR3 reads TGTGCCAGTAGTATAACAGCAATGATAGCGGGAGATCCGGGATATGAGCAGTTCTTC. Protein: CASSITAMIAGDPGYEQFF.

The genes are TRBV19 and TRBJ2-1; weak D call: TRBD2 (5 bases). The CDR3 consists of 16 residues. Trimming left V 5 bases short and J 9 bases short, with 23 bases between. In germline, CDR1 is LNHDA, CDR2 SQIVND (reference sequence). CDR3 DNA: TGTGCCAGTAGTCTCAATTCGGTGGGAGTCGGAGTTGAGCAGTTCTTC. The encoded protein is CASSLNSVGVGVEQFF.